The 4 T cell receptor beta chains presented below share a single source sample, sequenced in a study of blood T cell repertoires in COVID-19. Produced via immunoSEQ multiplex PCR; TCRdb's table is partial and in-frame only. The table records roughly 100,000 clones, 70% to 80% of them present only once. Material: peripheral blood. These receptors originate from a human donor with acute or convalescent COVID-19. The donor label of this sample is uncertain.

Only one count was recorded for this clone. V gene TRBV7-2 combines with J gene TRBJ1-3; D remains unclear. Germline V gene lookup returns CDR1 SGHTA and CDR2 FQGNSA. V was shortened by 4 bases and J by 0 bases, with 10 bases between the two germline ends. There are 15 residues in the CDR3. The DNA for the CDR3 is TGTGCCAGCAGCTCCCCCACCGGCTCTGGAAACACCATATATTTT. This translates into CASSSPTGSGNTIYF.

CDR3 protein: CASSPQGANKNYGYTF. As DNA, the CDR3 is TGTGCCAGCTCACCACAGGGGGCAAATAAGAACTATGGCTACACCTTC. V is TRBV18 and J is TRBJ1-2, with 7 bases aligning to TRBD1. CDR3 size: 16 residues. Trimming cost V 1 base and J 2 bases; bases outside gene matches: 7. The germline V gene has CDR1 KGHSH and CDR2 LQKENI.

This clone was found once. The chain combines TRBV10-3 with TRBJ1-5; a weak D match, TRBD1 (6 bases). CDR1 and CDR2 (germline): ENHRY, SYGVKD. This CDR3 has 13 amino acids. The V gene lost 10 bases and the J gene lost 4 bases, with 14 bases spanning the gap. The CDR3 reads CATGDMPNQPQHF. CDR3 in DNA: TGTGCCACCGGGGACATGCCTAATCAGCCCCAGCATTTT.

V usage is TRBV19 and J usage is TRBJ1-1; D remains ambiguous. V lost 4 bases, J lost 1 base, and 10 bases lay in between. The CDR3 extends over 14 amino acids. Germline V gene lookup returns CDR1 LNHDA and CDR2 SQIVND (reference sequence). CDR3 DNA sequence: TGTGCCAGTAGTACTCTTTATCCGAACACTGAAGCTTTCTTT. Protein sequence: CASSTLYPNTEAFF.